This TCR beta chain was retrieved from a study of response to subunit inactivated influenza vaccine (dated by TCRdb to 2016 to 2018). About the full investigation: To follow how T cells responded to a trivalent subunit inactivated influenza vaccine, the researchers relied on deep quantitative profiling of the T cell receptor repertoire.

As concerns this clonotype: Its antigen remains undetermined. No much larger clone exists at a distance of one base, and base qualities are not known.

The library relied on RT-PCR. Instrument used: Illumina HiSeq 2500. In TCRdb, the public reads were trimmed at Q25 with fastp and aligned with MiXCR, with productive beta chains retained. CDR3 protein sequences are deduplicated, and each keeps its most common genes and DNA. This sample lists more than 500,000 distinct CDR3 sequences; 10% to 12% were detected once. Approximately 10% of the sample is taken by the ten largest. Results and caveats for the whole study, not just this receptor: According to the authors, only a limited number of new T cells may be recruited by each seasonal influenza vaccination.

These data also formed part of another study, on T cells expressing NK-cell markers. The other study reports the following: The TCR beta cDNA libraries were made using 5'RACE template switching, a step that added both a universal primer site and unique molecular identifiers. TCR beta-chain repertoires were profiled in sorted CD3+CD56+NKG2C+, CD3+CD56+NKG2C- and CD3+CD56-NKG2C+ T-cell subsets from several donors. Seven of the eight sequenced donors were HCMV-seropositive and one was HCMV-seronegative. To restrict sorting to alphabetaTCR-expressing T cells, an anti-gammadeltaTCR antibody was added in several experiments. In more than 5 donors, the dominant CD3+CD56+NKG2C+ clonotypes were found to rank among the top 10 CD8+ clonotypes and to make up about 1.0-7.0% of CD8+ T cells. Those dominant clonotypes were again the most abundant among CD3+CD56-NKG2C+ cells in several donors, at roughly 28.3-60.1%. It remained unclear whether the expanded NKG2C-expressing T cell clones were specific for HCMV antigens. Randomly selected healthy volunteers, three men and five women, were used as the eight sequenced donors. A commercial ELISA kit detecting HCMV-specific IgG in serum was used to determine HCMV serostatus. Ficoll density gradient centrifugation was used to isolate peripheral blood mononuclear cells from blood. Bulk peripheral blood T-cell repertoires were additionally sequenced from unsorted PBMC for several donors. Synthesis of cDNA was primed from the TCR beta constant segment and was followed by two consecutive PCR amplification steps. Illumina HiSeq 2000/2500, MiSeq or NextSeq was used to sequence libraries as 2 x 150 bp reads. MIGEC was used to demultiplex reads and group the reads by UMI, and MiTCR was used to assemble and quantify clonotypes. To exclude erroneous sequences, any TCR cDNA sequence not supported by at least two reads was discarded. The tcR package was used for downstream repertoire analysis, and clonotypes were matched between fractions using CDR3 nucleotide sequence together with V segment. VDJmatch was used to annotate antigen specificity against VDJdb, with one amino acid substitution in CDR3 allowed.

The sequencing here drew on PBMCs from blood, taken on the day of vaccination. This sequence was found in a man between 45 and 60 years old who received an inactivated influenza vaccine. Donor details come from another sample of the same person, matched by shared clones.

The sequence in DNA is TGTGCCTTCGGCGGGGGCGCCGGCTACACCTTC. It translates to CAFGGGAGYTF. The receptor chain draws on TRBV10-3 and TRBJ1-2; 6 matching bases give a weak D call of TRBD1. The CDR3 numbers 11 residues from cysteine through phenylalanine. Kept here is only the CDR3 DNA, which spans 33 bases and is read in frame from base 1. CDR1 is given as ENHRY and CDR2 as SYGVKD, both from the germline V gene. Relative to germline, V is 11 bases shorter and J is 8 bases shorter, with 15 bases between their ends.